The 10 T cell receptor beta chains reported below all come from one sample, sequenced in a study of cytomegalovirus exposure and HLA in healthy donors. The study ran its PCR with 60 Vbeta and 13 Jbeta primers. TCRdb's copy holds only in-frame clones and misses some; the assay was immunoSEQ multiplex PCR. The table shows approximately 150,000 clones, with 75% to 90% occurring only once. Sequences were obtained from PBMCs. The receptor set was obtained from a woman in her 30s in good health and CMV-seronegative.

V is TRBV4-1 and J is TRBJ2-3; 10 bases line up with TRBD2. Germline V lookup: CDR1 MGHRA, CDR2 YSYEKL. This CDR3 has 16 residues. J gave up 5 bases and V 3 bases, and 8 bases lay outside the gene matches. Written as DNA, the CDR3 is TGCGCCAGCAGCCACCCGGGGCTAGCGGGGGTAGATACGCAGTATTTT. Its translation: CASSHPGLAGVDTQYF.

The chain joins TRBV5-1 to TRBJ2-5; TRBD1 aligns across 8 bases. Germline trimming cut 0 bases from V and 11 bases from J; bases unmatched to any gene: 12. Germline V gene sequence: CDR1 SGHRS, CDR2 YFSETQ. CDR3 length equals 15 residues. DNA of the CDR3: TGCGCCAGCAGCTTGGTCTCCAGGGGGCCCGAAGAGCAGTACTTC. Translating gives CASSLVSRGPEEQYF.

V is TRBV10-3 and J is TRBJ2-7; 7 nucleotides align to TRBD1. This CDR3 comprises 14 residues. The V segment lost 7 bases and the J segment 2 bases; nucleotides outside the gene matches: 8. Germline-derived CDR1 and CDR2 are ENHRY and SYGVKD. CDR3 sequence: CAITTQTGPYEQYF. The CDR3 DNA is TGTGCCATCACCACACAGACAGGGCCCTACGAGCAGTACTTC.

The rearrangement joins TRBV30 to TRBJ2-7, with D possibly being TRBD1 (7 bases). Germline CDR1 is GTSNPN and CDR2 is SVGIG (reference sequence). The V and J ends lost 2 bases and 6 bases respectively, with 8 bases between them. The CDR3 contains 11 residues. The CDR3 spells CAWSQGGEQYF. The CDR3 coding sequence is TGTGCCTGGAGTCAGGGGGGCGAGCAGTACTTC.

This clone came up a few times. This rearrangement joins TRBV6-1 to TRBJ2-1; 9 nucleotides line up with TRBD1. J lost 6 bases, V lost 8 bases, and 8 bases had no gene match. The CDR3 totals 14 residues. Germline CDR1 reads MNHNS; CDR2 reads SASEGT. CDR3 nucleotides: TGTGCCAGCTCTTTTAGACAGGGGGGCAATGAGCAGTTCTTC. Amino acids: CASSFRQGGNEQFF.

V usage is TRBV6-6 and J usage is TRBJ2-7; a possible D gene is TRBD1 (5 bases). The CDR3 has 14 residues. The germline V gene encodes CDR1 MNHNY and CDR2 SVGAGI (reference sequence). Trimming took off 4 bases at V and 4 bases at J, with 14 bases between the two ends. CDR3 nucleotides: TGTGCCAGCAGTTTAGAGCTGAGACAGTACGAGCAGTACTTC. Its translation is CASSLELRQYEQYF.

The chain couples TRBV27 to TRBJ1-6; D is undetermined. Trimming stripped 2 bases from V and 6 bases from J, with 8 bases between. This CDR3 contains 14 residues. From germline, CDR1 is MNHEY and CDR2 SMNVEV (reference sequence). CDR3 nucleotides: TGTGCCAGCAGTTTAGTCAGGCTTAATTCACCCCTCCACTTT. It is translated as CASSLVRLNSPLHF.

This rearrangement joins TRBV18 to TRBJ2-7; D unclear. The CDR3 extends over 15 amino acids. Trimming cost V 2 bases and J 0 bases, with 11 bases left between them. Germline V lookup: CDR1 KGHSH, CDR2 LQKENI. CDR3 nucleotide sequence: TGTGCCAGCTCACCAAGCCGCGAGAGCTCCTACGAGCAGTACTTC. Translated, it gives CASSPSRESSYEQYF. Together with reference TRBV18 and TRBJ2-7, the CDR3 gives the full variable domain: NAGVMQNPRHLVRRRGQEARLRCSPMKGHSHVYWYRQLPEEGLKFMVYLQKENIIDESGMPKERFSAEFPKEGPSILRIQQVVRGDSAAYFCASSPSRESSYEQYFGPGTRLTVT.

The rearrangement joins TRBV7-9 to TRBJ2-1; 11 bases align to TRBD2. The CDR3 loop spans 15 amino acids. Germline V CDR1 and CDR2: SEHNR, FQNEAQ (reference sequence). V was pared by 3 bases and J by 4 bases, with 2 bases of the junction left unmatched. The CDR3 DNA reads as TGTGCCAGCAGCTTGGGACTAGCGGCGTACAATGAGCAGTTCTTC. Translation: CASSLGLAAYNEQFF.

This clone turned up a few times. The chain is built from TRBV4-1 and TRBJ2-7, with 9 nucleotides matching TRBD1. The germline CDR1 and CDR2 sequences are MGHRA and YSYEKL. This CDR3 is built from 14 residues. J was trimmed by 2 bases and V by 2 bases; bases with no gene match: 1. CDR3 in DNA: TGCGCCAGCAGCCAACGGGACAGGGCCTACGAGCAGTACTTC. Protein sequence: CASSQRDRAYEQYF.